This T cell receptor (beta chain) is drawn from a study of T cell changes during pregnancy in multiple sclerosis. TCRdb's table, derived via immunoSEQ multiplex PCR, lists solely in-frame clones and lacks some. The sample contains approximately 50,000 clones, 90% of which appear only once. Germline V gene sequence: CDR1 SEHNR, CDR2 FQNEAQ (reference sequence). V trimming: 4 bases; J trimming: 1 base; junction bases outside the gene matches: 0. CDR3 length: 14 residues. This clonotype was sampled from a female donor in good health, enrolled as a control in a pregnancy study. The sample in question was peripheral blood, obtained in the third trimester of pregnancy. V is TRBV7-9 and J is TRBJ1-2; 10 nucleotides align to TRBD1. CDR3 in DNA: TGTGCCAGCAGCTGGACAGGGGGTAACTATGGCTACACCTTC. Its protein is CASSWTGGNYGYTF.